Listed here are 27 T cell receptor beta chains from one sample, sequenced in a study of blood T cell repertoires in COVID-19. Libraries were prepared by immunoSEQ multiplex PCR; TCRdb keeps only in-frame clonotypes and omits some of them. The table records under 95,000 clones, roughly 85% of them present only once. Material for sequencing was peripheral blood. The receptors originated from a man aged 55 to 70 with active or convalescent COVID-19.

The chain is built from TRBV5-1 and TRBJ1-4; 7 bases are shared with TRBD1. Germline V CDR1 and CDR2: SGHRS, YFSETQ. With V trimmed by 3 bases and J by 7 bases, 3 bases remained unmatched. This CDR3 is built from 13 residues. The CDR3 DNA reads TGCGCCAGCAGCTGGGGACAGAGTGAAAAACTGTTTTTT. This sequence encodes CASSWGQSEKLFF.

V usage is TRBV28 and J usage is TRBJ2-7, with 8 bases matching TRBD1. The CDR3 extends over 15 amino acids. CDR1 and CDR2 from the germline V gene are MDHEN and SYDVKM. The junction had 11 bases not matched to a gene; V was cut back by 6 bases and J by 4 bases. This CDR3 is CASRPTGQGRYEQYF. Here the CDR3 DNA reads TGTGCCAGCAGGCCCACCGGACAGGGAAGGTACGAGCAGTACTTC.

CDR3 protein: CASGWRGSYNSPLHF. As DNA, the CDR3 is TGTGCCAGCGGGTGGCGGGGATCCTATAATTCACCCCTCCACTTT. This chain connects TRBV7-2 to TRBJ1-6; no clear D. The CDR3 length is 15 residues. Trimming left V 8 bases short and J 1 base short, with 12 bases between. Per the germline V gene, CDR1 is SGHTA and CDR2 is FQGNSA.

This chain links TRBV5-1 with TRBJ2-7; 11 bases are shared with TRBD1. The germline CDR1 and CDR2 sequences are SGHRS and YFSETQ. This CDR3 comprises 14 residues. Trimming took 4 bases from V and 5 from J; bases not matched to a gene: 5. The CDR3 DNA is TGCGCCAGCAGCCCGGGGACAGGGGGGAACGAGCAGTACTTC. It codes for CASSPGTGGNEQYF. Full variable domain (rest looked up from reference TRBV5-1 and TRBJ2-7): KAGVTQTPRYLIKTRGQQVTLSCSPISGHRSVSWYQQTPGQGLQFLFEYFSETQRNKGNFPGRFSGRQFSNSRSEMNVSTLELGDSALYLCASSPGTGGNEQYFGPGTRLTVT.

This chain connects TRBV20-1 to TRBJ1-6; 7 bases fit TRBD1. Germline trimming cut 6 bases from V and 13 bases from J; bases unmatched to any gene: 6. Germline V lookup: CDR1 DFQATT, CDR2 SNEGSKA (reference sequence). The CDR3 runs 11 residues. Here the CDR3 DNA reads TGCAGTGCCTCCACAGGGGAGCCCCTCCACTTT. Protein sequence: CSASTGEPLHF.

The chain links TRBV5-1 to TRBJ1-1; TRBD1 is a possible D gene (6 bases). The germline V gene encodes CDR1 SGHRS and CDR2 YFSETQ. The CDR3 consists of 15 residues. The V and J ends lost 5 bases and 4 bases respectively, with 18 bases between them. Here the CDR3 reads CASRNTGHSATEAFF. In DNA form, the CDR3 reads TGCGCCAGCAGAAATACGGGACACTCGGCCACTGAAGCTTTCTTT.

V usage is TRBV29-1 and J usage is TRBJ1-2; D is possibly TRBD1 (5 bases). Trimming left V 3 bases short and J 0 bases short, with 14 bases between. There are 15 residues in the CDR3. Germline CDR1 reads SQVTM; CDR2 reads ANQGSEA. CDR3 amino acids: CSVDRARTANYGYTF. The CDR3 bases are TGCAGCGTTGACAGGGCGAGAACAGCTAACTATGGCTACACCTTC.

The genes are TRBV6-5 and TRBJ1-6; no definite D call. This CDR3 is built from 13 residues. Germline V gene data show CDR1 as MNHEY and CDR2 as SVGAGI. With 5 bases removed from V and 14 bases from J, the gap between germline ends came to 16 bases. The CDR3 loop is CASSRLETPSLHF. The CDR3 nucleotides read TGTGCCAGCAGTCGCCTAGAAACTCCCTCCCTCCACTTT.

This clone was counted between two and nine times. Different DNA sequences within this sample yield the same CDR3. The chain uses TRBV2 and TRBJ1-5; perhaps TRBD1 as D (5 bases). Trimming removed 3 bases from V and 5 bases from J, with 8 bases in between. This CDR3 comprises 13 residues. CDR1 and CDR2 from the germline V gene are SNHLY and FYNNEI. The CDR3 is CASSEGRYQPQHF. CDR3 bases: TGTGCCAGCAGTGAGGGGCGGTATCAGCCCCAGCATTTT. The whole variable domain, remainder taken from reference TRBV2 and TRBJ1-5, is EPEVTQTPSHQVTQMGQEVILRCVPISNHLYFYWYRQILGQKVEFLVSFYNNEISEKSEIFDDQFSVERPDGSNFTLKIRSTKLEDSAMYFCASSEGRYQPQHFGDGTRLSIL.

The chain links TRBV5-6 to TRBJ1-6; D gene ambiguous. V lost 2 bases to trimming and J lost 0 bases, with 9 bases between them. CDR3 size: 16 residues. The V gene's germline CDR1 is SGHDT and CDR2 YYEEEE. This CDR3 is CASSLEPSSYNSPLHF. CDR3 coding DNA: TGTGCCAGCAGCTTAGAGCCTAGCTCCTATAATTCACCCCTCCACTTT.

CDR3 in amino acids: CASSSQQGGQPQHF. DNA for the CDR3: TGTGCCAGCAGCTCGCAACAGGGGGGTCAGCCCCAGCATTTT. The genes are TRBV9 and TRBJ1-5, with 8 nucleotides matching TRBD1. From germline, CDR1 is SGDLS and CDR2 YYNGEE. The junction had 6 bases not matched to a gene; V was cut back by 4 bases and J by 6 bases. The CDR3 loop spans 14 amino acids.

V usage is TRBV6-5 and J usage is TRBJ1-1, with 9 bases aligning to TRBD1. Germline trimming cut 6 bases from V and 11 bases from J; bases unmatched to any gene: 4. This CDR3 contains 11 residues. Per the germline V gene, CDR1 is MNHEY and CDR2 is SVGAGI. The CDR3 spells CASRETGGAFF. DNA of the CDR3: TGTGCCAGCAGAGAGACAGGGGGGGCTTTCTTT.

V gene TRBV5-6 combines with J gene TRBJ2-3; a possible D gene is TRBD1 (5 bases). The V gene lost 1 base and the J gene lost 2 bases, with 11 bases spanning the gap. CDR3 length equals 15 residues. Germline V gene sequence: CDR1 SGHDT, CDR2 YYEEEE. The CDR3 coding sequence is TGTGCCAGCAGCTTGACGCAGGGTCCCACAGATACGCAGTATTTT. Translation gives CASSLTQGPTDTQYF.

In DNA, the CDR3 is TGTGCCAGCAGTGAATCCCAGGGGGATAGCGAGCAGTACTTC. Translation gives CASSESQGDSEQYF. V and J are TRBV2 and TRBJ2-7, with TRBD1 matching over 7 bases. Trimming took 2 bases from V and 6 from J; bases not matched to a gene: 7. CDR3 length: 14 residues. Germline values: CDR1 SNHLY, CDR2 FYNNEI.

This chain uses TRBV6-6 with TRBJ2-2; D possibly corresponds to TRBD1 (6 bases). V shed 5 bases and J shed 5 bases, with 18 bases lying between them. Germline V lookup: CDR1 MNHNY, CDR2 SVGAGI (reference sequence). The CDR3 sequence is 16 residues long. The CDR3 reads CASSPPRGGSTGELFF. The CDR3 coding sequence is TGTGCCAGCAGTCCCCCCCGAGGGGGTTCGACCGGGGAGCTGTTTTTT.

The rearrangement joins TRBV9 to TRBJ2-3; maybe TRBD1 (5 bases). Germline lookup yields CDR1 SGDLS and CDR2 YYNGEE. The germline V and J ends were trimmed by 2 bases and 1 base, with 17 bases remaining between them. The CDR3 has 17 amino acids. The CDR3: CASSVRPAQVGTDTQYF. CDR3 in DNA: TGTGCCAGCAGCGTTCGCCCCGCACAGGTGGGCACAGATACGCAGTATTTT.

The chain couples TRBV6-5 to TRBJ2-7; D perhaps matches TRBD1 (7 bases). The CDR3 spans 13 residues. Trimming left V 6 bases short and J 3 bases short, with 12 bases between. Per germline, CDR1 MNHEY and CDR2 SVGAGI. In nucleotides, the CDR3 is TGTGCCAGCAGAGGAGGGGGCGGCTACGAGCAGTACTTC. Translation gives CASRGGGGYEQYF.

This clone was recorded once. The gene calls are TRBV19 and TRBJ2-3; 9 bases are a match to TRBD2. The CDR3 totals 15 residues. Germline lookup yields CDR1 LNHDA and CDR2 SQIVND (reference sequence). J lost 4 bases, V lost 8 bases, and 10 bases had no gene match. This chain's CDR3 is CASWSGGPESDTQYF. The CDR3 DNA reads TGTGCCAGTTGGAGCGGGGGGCCTGAATCAGATACGCAGTATTTT. Complete variable domain (other parts from reference TRBV19 and TRBJ2-3): DGGITQSPKYLFRKEGQNVTLSCEQNLNHDAMYWYRQDPGQGLRLIYYSQIVNDFQKGDIAEGYSVSREKKESFPLTVTSAQKNPTAFYLCASWSGGPESDTQYFGPGTRLTVL.

J is TRBJ1-4 and V is TRBV6-2 or TRBV6-3; D is possibly TRBD1 (5 bases). The V end lost 0 bases, the J end lost 4 bases, and 9 bases lay between the germline ends. Germline-derived CDR1 and CDR2 are MNHEY and SVGEGT. The length of the CDR3 is 15 residues. The CDR3 spells CASSYSTVVNEKLFF. The CDR3 coding sequence is TGTGCCAGCAGTTACTCGACAGTCGTTAATGAAAAACTGTTTTTT.

The chain employs TRBV7-3 and TRBJ2-3, with TRBD1 matching 10 bases. CDR1 and CDR2 (germline): SGHTA, FQGTGA. Germline trimming cut 3 bases from V and 5 bases from J; bases unmatched to any gene: 5. The CDR3 length is 15 residues. In nucleotides, the CDR3 is TGTGCCAGCAGCTTCAGGACAGGGGGAGTAGATACGCAGTATTTT. Translating gives CASSFRTGGVDTQYF. Based on the CDR3 plus reference TRBV7-3 and TRBJ2-3, the full variable domain is GAGVSQTPSNKVTEKGKYVELRCDPISGHTALYWYRQSLGQGPEFLIYFQGTGAADDSGLPNDRFFAVRPEGSVSTLKIQRTERGDSAVYLCASSFRTGGVDTQYFGPGTRLTVL.

The rearrangement uses TRBV27 and TRBJ2-7; 8 bases are shared with TRBD1. CDR1 and CDR2 (germline): MNHEY, SMNVEV (reference sequence). V lost 1 base to trimming and J lost 11 bases; unmatched junction nucleotides: 10. The CDR3 totals 14 residues. In DNA form, the CDR3 reads TGTGCCAGCAGTTTATGGCAGGGGGCACCCACGGAGTACTTC. This sequence encodes CASSLWQGAPTEYF.

The chain joins TRBV30 to TRBJ2-7, with D tentatively TRBD1 (7 bases). This CDR3 has 12 residues. CDR1 GTSNPN and CDR2 SVGIG come from the germline V gene (reference sequence). V lost 1 base, J lost 12 bases, and 16 bases lay in between. CDR3 residues: CAWSARGQGGYF. Written as DNA, the CDR3 is TGTGCCTGGAGTGCACGCGGGCAGGGGGGGTACTTC.

The rearrangement joins TRBV27 to TRBJ2-7; 10 nucleotides match TRBD2. The CDR3 has 15 amino acids. From germline, CDR1 is MNHEY and CDR2 SMNVEV (reference sequence). Germline trimming cut 6 bases from V and 2 bases from J; bases unmatched to any gene: 7. CDR3 loop: CASRITSGTTYEQYF. Written as DNA, the CDR3 is TGTGCCAGCAGAATTACTAGCGGGACGACCTACGAGCAGTACTTC.

The chain has TRBV7-6 and TRBJ2-3; 7 bases map to TRBD2. In germline, CDR1 is SGHVS, CDR2 FNYEAQ. The CDR3 extends over 14 amino acids. V was clipped by 11 bases and J by 0 bases; unmatched bases: 8. CDR3 amino acids: CASRGDPSTDTQYF. In nucleotides, the CDR3 is TGTGCCTCCCGGGGGGACCCCAGCACAGATACGCAGTATTTT.

The rearrangement uses TRBV29-1 and TRBJ2-5, with D perhaps matching TRBD1 (6 bases). The CDR3 sequence is 12 residues long. CDR1 is SQVTM and CDR2 is ANQGSEA in the germline V gene. The V gene lost 3 bases and the J gene lost 4 bases, with 9 bases spanning the gap. The CDR3 DNA reads TGCAGCGTTGAGGGGGCCGGAGAGACCCAGTACTTC. It is translated as CSVEGAGETQYF.

The V and J genes are TRBV19 and TRBJ2-1; maybe TRBD1 (5 bases). From germline, CDR1 is LNHDA and CDR2 SQIVND (reference sequence). The CDR3 is 11 amino acids. V shed 3 bases and J shed 9 bases, with 6 bases lying between them. DNA for the CDR3: TGTGCCAGTAGTATCAGGGCTGAGCAGTTCTTC. Residues: CASSIRAEQFF.

V and J are TRBV7-3 and TRBJ1-2, with TRBD1 identical over 11 bases. This CDR3 contains 14 residues. Germline V gene sequence: CDR1 SGHTA, CDR2 FQGTGA. V dropped 0 bases and J dropped 7; count of bases not matched to a gene: 1. The CDR3 sequence: CASSLTGTGGGYTF. CDR3 coding DNA: TGTGCCAGCAGCTTAACCGGGACAGGGGGTGGCTACACCTTC.